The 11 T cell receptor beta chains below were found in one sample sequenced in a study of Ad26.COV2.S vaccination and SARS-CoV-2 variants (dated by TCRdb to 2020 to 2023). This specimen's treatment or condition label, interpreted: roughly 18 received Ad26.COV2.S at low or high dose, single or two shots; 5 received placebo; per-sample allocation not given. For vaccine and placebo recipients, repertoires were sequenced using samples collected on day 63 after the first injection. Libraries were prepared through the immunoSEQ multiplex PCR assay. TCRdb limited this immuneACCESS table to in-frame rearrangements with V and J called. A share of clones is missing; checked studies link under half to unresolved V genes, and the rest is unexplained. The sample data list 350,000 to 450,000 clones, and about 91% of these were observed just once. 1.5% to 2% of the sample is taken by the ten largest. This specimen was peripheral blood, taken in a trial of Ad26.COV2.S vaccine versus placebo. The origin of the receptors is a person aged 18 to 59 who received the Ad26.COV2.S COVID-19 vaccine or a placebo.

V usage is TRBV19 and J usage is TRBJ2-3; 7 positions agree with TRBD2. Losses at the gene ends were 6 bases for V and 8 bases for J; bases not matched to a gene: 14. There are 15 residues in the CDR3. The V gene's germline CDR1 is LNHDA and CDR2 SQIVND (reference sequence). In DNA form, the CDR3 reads TGTGCCAGTAGAAGGGGTGGCGGGAGCTCCTCTACGCAGTATTTT. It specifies CASRRGGGSSSTQYF.

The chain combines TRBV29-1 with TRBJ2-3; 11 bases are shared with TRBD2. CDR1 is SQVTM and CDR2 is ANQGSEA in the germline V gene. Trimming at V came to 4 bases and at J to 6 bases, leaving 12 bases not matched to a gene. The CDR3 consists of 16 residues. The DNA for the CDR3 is TGCAGCGTTGCACTAGCGGGGGAGGGAACACATGATACGCAGTATTTT. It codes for CSVALAGEGTHDTQYF.

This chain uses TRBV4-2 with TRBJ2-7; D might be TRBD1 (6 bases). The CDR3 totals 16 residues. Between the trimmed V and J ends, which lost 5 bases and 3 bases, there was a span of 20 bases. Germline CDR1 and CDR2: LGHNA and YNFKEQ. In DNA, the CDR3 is TGTGCCAGCAGCGAAAAGGCCCACAGGGTAGACTACGAGCAGTACTTC. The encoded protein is CASSEKAHRVDYEQYF.

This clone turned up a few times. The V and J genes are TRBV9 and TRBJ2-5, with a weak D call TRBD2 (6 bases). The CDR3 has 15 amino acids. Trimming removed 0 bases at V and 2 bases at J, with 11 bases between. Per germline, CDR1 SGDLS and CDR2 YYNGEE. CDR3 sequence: CASSVAWEVQETQYF. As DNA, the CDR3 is TGTGCCAGCAGCGTAGCTTGGGAGGTACAAGAGACCCAGTACTTC.

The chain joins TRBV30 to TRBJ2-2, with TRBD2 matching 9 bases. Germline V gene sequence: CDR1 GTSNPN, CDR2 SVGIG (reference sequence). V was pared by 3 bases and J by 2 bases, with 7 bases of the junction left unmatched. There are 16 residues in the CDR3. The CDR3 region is CAWSLLAGINTGELFF. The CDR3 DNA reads TGTGCCTGGAGCCTCCTAGCGGGAATCAACACCGGGGAGCTGTTTTTT.

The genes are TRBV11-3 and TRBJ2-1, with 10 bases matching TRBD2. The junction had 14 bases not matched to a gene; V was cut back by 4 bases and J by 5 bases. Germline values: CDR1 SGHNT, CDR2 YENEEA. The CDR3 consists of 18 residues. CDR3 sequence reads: CASSSPPSGRAPHNEQFF. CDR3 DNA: TGTGCCAGCAGCTCCCCCCCCAGCGGGAGGGCCCCGCACAATGAGCAGTTCTTC.

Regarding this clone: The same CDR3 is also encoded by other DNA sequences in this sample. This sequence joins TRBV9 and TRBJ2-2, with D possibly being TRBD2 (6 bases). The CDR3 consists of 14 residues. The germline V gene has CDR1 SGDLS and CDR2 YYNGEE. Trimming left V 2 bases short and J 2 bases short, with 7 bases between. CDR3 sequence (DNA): TGTGCCAGCAGCGTCGGGACTAACACCGGGGAGCTGTTTTTT. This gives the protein CASSVGTNTGELFF.

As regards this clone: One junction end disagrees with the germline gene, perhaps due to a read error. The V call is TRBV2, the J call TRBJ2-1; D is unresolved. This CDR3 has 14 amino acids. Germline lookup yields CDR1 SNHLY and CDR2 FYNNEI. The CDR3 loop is CASREDGPVDEQFF. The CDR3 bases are TGTGCCAGCAGGGAAGACGGTCCCGTCGATGAGCAGTTCTTC. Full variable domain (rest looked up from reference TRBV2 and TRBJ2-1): EPEVTQTPSHQVTQMGQEVILRCVPISNHLYFYWYRQILGQKVEFLVSFYNNEISEKSEIFDDQFSVERPDGSNFTLKIRSTKLEDSAMYFCASREDGPVDEQFFGPGTRLTVL.

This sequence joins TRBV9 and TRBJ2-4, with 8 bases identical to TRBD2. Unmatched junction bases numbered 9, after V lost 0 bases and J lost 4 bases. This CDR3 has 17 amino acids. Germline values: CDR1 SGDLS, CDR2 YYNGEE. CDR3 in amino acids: CASSVGDPGGLKNIQYF. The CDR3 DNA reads TGTGCCAGCAGCGTAGGGGACCCGGGGGGGCTTAAAAACATTCAGTACTTC.

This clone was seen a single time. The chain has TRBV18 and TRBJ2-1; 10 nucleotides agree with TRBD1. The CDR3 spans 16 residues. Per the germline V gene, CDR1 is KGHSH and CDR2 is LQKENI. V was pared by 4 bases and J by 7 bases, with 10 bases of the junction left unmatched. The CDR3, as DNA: TGTGCCAGCTCACGTAGACAGGGGGCGCGAATGAATGAGCAGTTCTTC. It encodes CASSRRQGARMNEQFF.

The CDR3 region is CASGGANQETQYF. CDR3 nucleotide sequence: TGTGCCAGCGGGGGGGCCAACCAAGAGACCCAGTACTTC. The chain has TRBV7-9 and TRBJ2-5, with D possibly matching TRBD2 (7 bases). The CDR3 is 13 amino acids. Germline CDR1 is SEHNR and CDR2 is FQNEAQ (reference sequence). The V gene lost 8 bases and the J gene lost 0 bases, with 10 bases spanning the gap.